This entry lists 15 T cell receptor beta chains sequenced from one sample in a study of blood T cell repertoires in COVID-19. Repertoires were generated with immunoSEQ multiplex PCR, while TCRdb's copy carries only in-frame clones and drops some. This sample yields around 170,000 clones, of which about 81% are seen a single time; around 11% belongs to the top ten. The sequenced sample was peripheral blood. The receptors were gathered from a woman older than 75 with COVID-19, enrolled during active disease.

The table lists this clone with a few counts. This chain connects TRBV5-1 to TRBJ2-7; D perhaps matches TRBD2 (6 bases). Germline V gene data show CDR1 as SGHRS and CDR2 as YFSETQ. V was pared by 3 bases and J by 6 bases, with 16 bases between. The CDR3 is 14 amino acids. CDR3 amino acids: CASSSRELSAEQYF. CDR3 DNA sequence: TGCGCCAGCAGCTCACGGGAGCTAAGCGCCGAGCAGTACTTC.

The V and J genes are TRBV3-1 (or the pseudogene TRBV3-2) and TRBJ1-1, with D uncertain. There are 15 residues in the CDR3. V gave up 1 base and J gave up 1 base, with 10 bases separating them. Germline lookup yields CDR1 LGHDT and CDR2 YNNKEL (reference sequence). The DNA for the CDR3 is TGTGCCAGCAGCCAAGCGGTACTTCCGAACACTGAAGCTTTCTTT. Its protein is CASSQAVLPNTEAFF.

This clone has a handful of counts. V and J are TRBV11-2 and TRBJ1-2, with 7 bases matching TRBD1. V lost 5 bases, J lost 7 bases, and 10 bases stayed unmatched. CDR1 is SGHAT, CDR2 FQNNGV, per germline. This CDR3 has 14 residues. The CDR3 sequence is CASSADRVVSGYTF. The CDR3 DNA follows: TGTGCCAGCAGCGCTGACAGGGTGGTCAGTGGCTACACCTTC.

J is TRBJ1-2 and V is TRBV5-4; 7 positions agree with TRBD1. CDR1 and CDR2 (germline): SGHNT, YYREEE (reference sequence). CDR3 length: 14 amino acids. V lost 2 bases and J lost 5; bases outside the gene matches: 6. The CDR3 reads CASSFDGTAYGYTF. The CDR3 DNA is TGTGCCAGCAGCTTTGACGGGACAGCTTATGGCTACACCTTC.

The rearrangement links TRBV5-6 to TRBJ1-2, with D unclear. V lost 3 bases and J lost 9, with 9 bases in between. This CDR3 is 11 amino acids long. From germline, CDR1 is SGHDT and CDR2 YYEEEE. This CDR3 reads CASSSSLSYTF. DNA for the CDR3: TGTGCCAGCAGCTCGTCGTTAAGCTACACCTTC.

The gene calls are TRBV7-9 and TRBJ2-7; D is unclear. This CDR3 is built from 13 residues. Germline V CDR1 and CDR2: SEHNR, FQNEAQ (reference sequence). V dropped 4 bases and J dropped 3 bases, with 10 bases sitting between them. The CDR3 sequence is CASSSLSGYEQYF. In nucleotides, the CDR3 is TGTGCCAGCAGCTCCCTGTCGGGCTACGAGCAGTACTTC.

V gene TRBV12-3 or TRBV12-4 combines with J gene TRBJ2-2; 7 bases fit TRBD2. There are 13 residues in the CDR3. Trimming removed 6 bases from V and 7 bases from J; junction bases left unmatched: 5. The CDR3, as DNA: TGTGCCAGCAGGGGCGGGGGAATCGGGGAGCTGTTTTTT. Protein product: CASRGGGIGELFF.

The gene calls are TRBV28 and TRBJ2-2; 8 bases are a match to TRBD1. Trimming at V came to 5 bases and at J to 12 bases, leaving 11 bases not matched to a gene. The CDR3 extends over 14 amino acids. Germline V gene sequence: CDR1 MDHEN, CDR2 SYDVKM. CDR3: CASSPGQVGTKLFF. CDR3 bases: TGTGCCAGCAGTCCGGGACAGGTGGGAACCAAGCTGTTTTTT.

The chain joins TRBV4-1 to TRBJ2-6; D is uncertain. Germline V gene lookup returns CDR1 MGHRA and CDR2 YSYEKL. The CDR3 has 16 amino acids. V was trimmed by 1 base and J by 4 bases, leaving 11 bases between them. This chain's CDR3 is CASSQGVYRGANVLTF. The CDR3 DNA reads TGCGCCAGCAGCCAAGGAGTTTACAGAGGGGCCAACGTCCTGACTTTC.

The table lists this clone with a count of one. The CDR3 DNA sequence: TGTGCCACCAAAATCCCCCTAGCGGGTTACTACGAGCAGTACTTC. Translating gives CATKIPLAGYYEQYF. This sequence joins TRBV6-6 and TRBJ2-7; 8 nucleotides align to TRBD2. Germline V lookup: CDR1 MNHNY, CDR2 SVGAGI (reference sequence). V was clipped by 10 bases and J by 3 bases; unmatched bases: 14. The CDR3 has 15 amino acids.

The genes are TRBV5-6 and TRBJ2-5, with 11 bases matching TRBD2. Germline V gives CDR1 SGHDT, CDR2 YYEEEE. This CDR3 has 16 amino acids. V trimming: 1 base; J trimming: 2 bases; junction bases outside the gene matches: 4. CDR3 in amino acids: CASSLIGTSGQETQYF. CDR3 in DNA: TGTGCCAGCAGCTTGATAGGGACTAGCGGACAAGAGACCCAGTACTTC.

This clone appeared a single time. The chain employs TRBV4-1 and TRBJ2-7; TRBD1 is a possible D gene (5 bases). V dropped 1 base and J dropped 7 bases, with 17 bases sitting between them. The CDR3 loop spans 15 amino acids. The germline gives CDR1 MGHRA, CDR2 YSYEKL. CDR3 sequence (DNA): TGCGCCAGCAGCCAAGTTTACCTACAGGAGAATGAGCAGTACTTC. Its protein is CASSQVYLQENEQYF.

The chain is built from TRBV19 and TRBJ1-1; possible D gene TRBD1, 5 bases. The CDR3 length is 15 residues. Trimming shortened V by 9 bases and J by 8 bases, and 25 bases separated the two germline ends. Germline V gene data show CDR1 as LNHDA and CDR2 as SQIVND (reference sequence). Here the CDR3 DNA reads TGTGCCAGCGAACCGGGCCACAGGAGACTAGGAGAAGCTTTCTTT. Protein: CASEPGHRRLGEAFF. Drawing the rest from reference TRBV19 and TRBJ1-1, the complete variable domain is DGGITQSPKYLFRKEGQNVTLSCEQNLNHDAMYWYRQDPGQGLRLIYYSQIVNDFQKGDIAEGYSVSREKKESFPLTVTSAQKNPTAFYLCASEPGHRRLGEAFFGQGTRLTVV.

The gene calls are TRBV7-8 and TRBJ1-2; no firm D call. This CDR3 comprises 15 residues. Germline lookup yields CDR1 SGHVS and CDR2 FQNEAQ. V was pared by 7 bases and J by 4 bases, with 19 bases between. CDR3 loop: CASTPRLMGGYGYTF. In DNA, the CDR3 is TGTGCCAGCACCCCCAGGTTGATGGGAGGCTATGGCTACACCTTC.

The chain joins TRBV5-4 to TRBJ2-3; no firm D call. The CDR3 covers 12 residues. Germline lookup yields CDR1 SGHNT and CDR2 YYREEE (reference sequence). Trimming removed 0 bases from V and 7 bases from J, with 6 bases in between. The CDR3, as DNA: TGTGCCAGCAGCTTGGCCTTTAATACGCAGTATTTT. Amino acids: CASSLAFNTQYF.